These T cell receptor beta chains were read from a single sample in a study of cytomegalovirus exposure and HLA in healthy donors. Using immunoSEQ multiplex PCR, the repertoire was profiled, and TCRdb retains in-frame clones only, with some absent. This sample has some 180,000 clones, with 77% found just once. Input material: PBMCs. These receptors all come from a man younger than 35 in good health and CMV-seronegative. Each CDR3 is given with its conserved first and last residue. D genes are given only for firm matches. Clone size, where shown, is once, few, many, or a class for clones that have expanded.

clone_size	j_call	v_call	d_call	cdr3_nt	cdr3_aa
NA	TRBJ1-3	TRBV7-2	NA	TGTGCCAGCAGCTTTAACAGGGCCGGAAACACCATATATTTT	CASSFNRAGNTIYF
once	TRBJ2-5	TRBV6-5	NA	TGTGCCAGCAGTTACTCACCGAGACTAACACAAGAGACCCAGTACTTC	CASSYSPRLTQETQYF
NA	TRBJ2-2	TRBV30	TRBD1	TGTGCCTGGAGGGGGACAGGGGTGGGCGGGGAGCTGTTTTTT	CAWRGTGVGGELFF
few	TRBJ2-3	TRBV6-6	TRBD2	TGTGCCAGCAGTTACTTAGGCGGGGGGCGGGATACGCAGTATTTT	CASSYLGGGRDTQYF
NA	TRBJ1-1	TRBV11-2	NA	TGTGCCAGCAGCTGGGGACTCACTGAAGCTTTCTTT	CASSWGLTEAFF
once	TRBJ1-5	TRBV10-3	TRBD1	TGTGCCATCAGTGAGGGCAGGGGGCATCAGCCCCAGCATTTT	CAISEGRGHQPQHF
NA	TRBJ2-7	TRBV15	TRBD2	TGTGCCACCAGCAGAGATTTGGCGGGAGCAATTCACGAGCAGTACTTC	CATSRDLAGAIHEQYF
once	TRBJ2-7	TRBV2	TRBD2	TGTGCCAGCAGTGATCAGCCTAGCGGGTACTACGAGCAGTACTTC	CASSDQPSGYYEQYF
few	TRBJ1-2	TRBV9	NA	TGTGCCAGCTTTAAGTATAGCTATGGCTACACCTTC	CASFKYSYGYTF
NA	TRBJ2-3	TRBV15	NA	TGTGCCACCAGCAGAGACGCCGTTCGGTCAGATACGCAGTATTTT	CATSRDAVRSDTQYF
NA	TRBJ1-2	TRBV19	TRBD1	TGTGCCAGTAGTATCGGACAGGGTTATGGCTACACCTTC	CASSIGQGYGYTF
NA	TRBJ2-1	TRBV12-5	TRBD2	TGTGCTAGTGGCCCGGACCCAGCGGGAGGGCCAGCCTACAATGAGCAGTTCTTC	CASGPDPAGGPAYNEQFF
NA	TRBJ1-1	TRBV18	NA	TGTGCCAGCTCAGGTGGCGGGTCTGGAGCTTTCTTT	CASSGGGSGAFF
NA	TRBJ2-1	TRBV5-1	TRBD2	TGCGCCAGTCGCCTTCGGGTAGCGGGAGAGGGGGAGCAGTTCTTC	CASRLRVAGEGEQFF
NA	TRBJ2-7	TRBV7-8	TRBD1	TGTGCCAGCAGCTTAGCGACAGGGAAGCAGAGCGAGCAGTACTTC	CASSLATGKQSEQYF
NA	TRBJ1-2	TRBV11-2	TRBD1	TGTGCCAGCAGCTTAAGGGGGCCCGGGTATGGCTACACCTTC	CASSLRGPGYGYTF
NA	TRBJ1-4	TRBV18	NA	TGTGCCAGCTCACCACAGCGGCAGAACAATGAAAAACTGTTTTTT	CASSPQRQNNEKLFF
NA	TRBJ2-7	TRBV5-6	NA	TGTGCCAGCAGCTTGTATGTTCTTCCCTCCGAGCAGTACTTC	CASSLYVLPSEQYF
NA	TRBJ2-7	TRBV5-1	TRBD2	TGCGCCAGCAGCCGCGCTTCAACCGGGACTAGCGGGACCTCCTACGAGCAGTACTTC	CASSRASTGTSGTSYEQYF
NA	TRBJ2-7	TRBV4-1	NA	TGCGCCAGCAGCCTGTCCCGTGACAGAACCTACGAGCAGTACTTC	CASSLSRDRTYEQYF
NA	TRBJ1-1	TRBV19	NA	TGTGCCAGTAGTATACCACCAGGCCGCATGAACACTGAAGCTTTCTTT	CASSIPPGRMNTEAFF
NA	TRBJ2-7	TRBV6-5	TRBD1	TGTGCCAGCAAACAGGGGGCCTCCTACGAGCAGTACTTC	CASKQGASYEQYF
NA	TRBJ2-1	TRBV4-1	TRBD2	TGCGCCAGCAGCCGACTAGCGGGCAATGAGCAGTTCTTC	CASSRLAGNEQFF
NA	TRBJ2-3	TRBV6-5	NA	TGTGCCAGCAGTTACTCGTGGCTTGGGGCGGATACGCAGTATTTT	CASSYSWLGADTQYF
NA	TRBJ2-7	TRBV7-6	NA	TGTGCCAGCAGCCCTTCTGGAGGGATCTACGAGCAGTACTTC	CASSPSGGIYEQYF
NA	TRBJ2-5	TRBV6-5	TRBD1	TGTGCCAGCAGACTACTACAGGGGGCGGGAGAGACCCAGTACTTC	CASRLLQGAGETQYF
NA	TRBJ2-7	TRBV7-9	TRBD2	TGTTCCAGCAGCTTCCAAACAGCGGGAGGGATCTACGAGCAGTACTTC	CSSSFQTAGGIYEQYF
NA	TRBJ2-5	TRBV6-1	TRBD2	TGTGCCAGCAGTGGGAATCTAGCGGCCCAGTACTTC	CASSGNLAAQYF